The 32 T cell receptor beta chains presented below share a single source sample, sequenced in a study of blood T cell repertoires in COVID-19. This table comes from immunoSEQ multiplex PCR, and its TCRdb copy is limited to in-frame clones, with some not included. The table records roughly 140,000 clones, roughly 88% of them present only once. Specimen: PBMCs or T cells enriched from blood (not recorded which). The receptors stem from a young woman with acute COVID-19.

As to this clone: One end of the junction fails to match germline, which may point to a read error. The rearrangement joins TRBV4-3 to TRBJ1-1; D remains unclear. Germline V gene sequence: CDR1 LGHNA, CDR2 YSLEER. This CDR3 is 15 amino acids long. CDR3 protein: CASSQDLGRNAEAFF. The DNA of the CDR3 is TGCGCCAGCAGCCAAGATCTCGGGAGGAACGCTGAAGCTTTCTTT.

This chain uses TRBV7-2 with TRBJ2-7, with TRBD2 identical over 8 bases. V lost 4 bases and J lost 4; bases outside the gene matches: 12. There are 16 residues in the CDR3. The germline V gene encodes CDR1 SGHTA and CDR2 FQGNSA. The CDR3 loop reads CASSSLPGGPSYEQYF. The CDR3 DNA reads as TGTGCCAGCAGCTCCCTCCCGGGAGGGCCATCATACGAGCAGTACTTC.

The CDR3 loop is CASSLSAQGARGYTF. DNA of the CDR3: TGTGCCAGCAGCTTATCCGCACAGGGGGCGCGTGGCTACACCTTC. J is TRBJ1-2 and V is TRBV7-2; 9 nucleotides agree with TRBD1. The germline gives CDR1 SGHTA, CDR2 FQGNSA. The CDR3 spans 15 residues. Germline trimming cut 2 bases from V and 7 bases from J; bases unmatched to any gene: 8. Full variable domain (outside the CDR3, taken from reference TRBV7-2 and TRBJ1-2): GAGVSQSPSNKVTEKGKDVELRCDPISGHTALYWYRQSLGQGLEFLIYFQGNSAPDKSGLPSDRFSAERTGGSVSTLTIQRTQQEDSAVYLCASSLSAQGARGYTFGSGTRLTVV.

This clone has more than one count but fewer than ten. V usage is TRBV5-8 and J usage is TRBJ1-1, with 7 bases identical to TRBD1. V lost 4 bases and J lost 7; bases outside the gene matches: 13. The CDR3 has 15 residues. CDR1 and CDR2 from the germline V gene are SGHTS and YDEGEE. CDR3 region: CASSHDDRVHGEAFF. The CDR3 DNA follows: TGTGCCAGCAGCCACGACGACAGGGTCCACGGTGAAGCTTTCTTT. The whole variable domain, remainder taken from reference TRBV5-8 and TRBJ1-1, is EAGVTQSPTHLIKTRGQQATLRCSPISGHTSVYWYQQALGLGLQFLLWYDEGEERNRGNFPPRFSGRQFPNYSSELNVNALELEDSALYLCASSHDDRVHGEAFFGQGTRLTVV.

The genes are TRBV6-1 and TRBJ2-5; TRBD2 aligns across 10 bases. There are 17 residues in the CDR3. Germline trimming cut 1 base from V and 1 base from J; bases unmatched to any gene: 6. Looked up from germline, CDR1 is MNHNS and CDR2 is SASEGT. The CDR3 DNA reads as TGTGCCAGCAGTGAAGATTTTGTAGCGGGAGGCCAAGAGACCCAGTACTTC. Translating gives CASSEDFVAGGQETQYF.

The gene calls are TRBV18 and TRBJ2-1, with TRBD2 matching 12 bases. The germline V gene encodes CDR1 KGHSH and CDR2 LQKENI. This CDR3 has 15 amino acids. Trimming took 3 bases from V and 5 from J; bases not matched to a gene: 2. DNA of the CDR3: TGTGCCAGCTCACCGCGACTAGCGGGAGACAATGAGCAGTTCTTC. Residues: CASSPRLAGDNEQFF.

The CDR3 region has the DNA TGTGCCAGCAGGGACGGGACAGGGTATGAGCAGTTCTTC. Protein: CASRDGTGYEQFF. The chain recombines TRBV2 with TRBJ2-1, with 9 bases fitting TRBD1. Germline CDR1 is SNHLY and CDR2 is FYNNEI. The CDR3 is 13 amino acids. Trimming took 6 bases from V and 8 from J; bases not matched to a gene: 5.

The CDR3 reads CASSVGTGNYEQYF. In nucleotides, the CDR3 is TGTGCCAGCAGCGTAGGGACAGGGAACTACGAGCAGTACTTC. The V and J genes are TRBV7-9 and TRBJ2-7; 9 bases line up with TRBD1. The CDR3 has 14 residues. The ends lost 5 bases at V and 3 bases at J; junction bases unmatched: 5. Germline CDR1 is SEHNR and CDR2 is FQNEAQ (reference sequence).

This clone was counted between two and nine times. The chain couples TRBV4-3 to TRBJ2-1; maybe TRBD1 (5 bases). Per the germline V gene, CDR1 is LGHNA and CDR2 is YSLEER. The CDR3 spans 17 residues. Between the trimmed V and J ends, which lost 4 bases and 2 bases, there was a span of 18 bases. CDR3 in amino acids: CASSPSLDTLPYNEQFF. The CDR3 bases are TGCGCCAGCAGCCCTTCCCTGGACACCCTCCCCTACAATGAGCAGTTCTTC.

V gene TRBV9 combines with J gene TRBJ1-2; possibly TRBD1 for D (6 bases). Trimming removed 5 bases from V and 2 bases from J, with 10 bases in between. In germline, CDR1 is SGDLS, CDR2 YYNGEE. This CDR3 spans 13 amino acids. CDR3 DNA: TGTGCCAGCAGAGGAACAGGGAACTATGGCTACACCTTC. It specifies CASRGTGNYGYTF.

This chain joins TRBV29-1 and TRBJ2-3, with D perhaps matching TRBD2 (6 bases). This CDR3 has 13 residues. V dropped 1 base and J dropped 5 bases, with 10 bases sitting between them. Germline lookup yields CDR1 SQVTM and CDR2 ANQGSEA. The CDR3 bases are TGCAGCGTTGAAGGGGGGGAAGTAGATACGCAGTATTTT. Its protein product is CSVEGGEVDTQYF.

The chain uses TRBV5-5 and TRBJ1-6; 7 bases map to TRBD1. V was clipped by 1 base and J by 8 bases; unmatched bases: 0. CDR3 length: 13 amino acids. Germline-derived CDR1 and CDR2 are SGHKS and YYEKEE (reference sequence). CDR3 sequence: CASSLTGDSPLHF. The CDR3 DNA reads TGTGCCAGCAGCTTGACAGGGGATTCACCCCTCCACTTT.

The chain combines TRBV5-1 with TRBJ1-1; TRBD1 might be the D (6 bases). The germline CDR1 and CDR2 sequences are SGHRS and YFSETQ. CDR3 size: 16 residues. V lost 0 bases, J lost 1 base, and 13 bases lay in between. The CDR3 DNA reads TGCGCCAGCAGCTTGGAGTCCAGGGGTGGGAACACTGAAGCTTTCTTT. It yields the protein CASSLESRGGNTEAFF.

The chain couples TRBV7-2 to TRBJ2-1, with TRBD2 matching 10 bases. CDR1 and CDR2 (germline): SGHTA, FQGNSA. CDR3 length equals 15 residues. V trimming: 5 bases; J trimming: 4 bases; junction bases outside the gene matches: 5. The chain's CDR3 is CASSLTSGTYNEQFF. DNA of the CDR3: TGTGCCAGCAGCCTTACTAGCGGGACTTACAATGAGCAGTTCTTC.

This chain joins TRBV11-2 and TRBJ1-1; TRBD1 agrees at 7 bases. V lost 5 bases and J lost 1; bases outside the gene matches: 4. The CDR3 has 14 residues. Germline V gene lookup returns CDR1 SGHAT and CDR2 FQNNGV. The CDR3 here is CASSLQGGNTEAFF. CDR3 DNA sequence: TGTGCCAGCAGCCTTCAGGGGGGGAACACTGAAGCTTTCTTT.

The CDR3 loop is CASSVASGGFNEQFF. The DNA of the CDR3 is TGTGCCAGCAGCGTAGCTAGCGGGGGATTCAATGAGCAGTTCTTC. The V and J genes are TRBV9 and TRBJ2-1, with TRBD2 matching over 10 bases. J was trimmed by 6 bases and V by 0 bases; bases with no gene match: 3. Germline loops: CDR1 SGDLS, CDR2 YYNGEE. The CDR3 spans 15 residues.

Details on this clone: One junction end disagrees with the germline gene, perhaps due to a read error. The V and J genes are TRBV7-3 and TRBJ1-1; D may be TRBD1 (6 bases). The CDR3 is made up of 16 amino acids. Per the germline V gene, CDR1 is SGHTA and CDR2 is FQGTGA. DNA of the CDR3: TGTGCCAGCAGCCTAACTCTAACAGGGTATCGGACTGAAGCTTTCTTT. This encodes CASSLTLTGYRTEAFF.

The chain carries TRBV28 and TRBJ1-2; D is unresolved. The V end lost 2 bases, the J end lost 8 bases, and 9 bases lay between the germline ends. Germline CDR1 reads MDHEN; CDR2 reads SYDVKM. This CDR3 is built from 12 residues. The CDR3 region has the DNA TGTGCCAGCAGTTTACAGGCCAGGGGCTACACCTTC. Its protein is CASSLQARGYTF.

The chain links TRBV3-1 (or the pseudogene TRBV3-2) to TRBJ1-2; tentatively, D is TRBD1 (6 bases). The germline V and J ends were trimmed by 7 bases and 4 bases, with 16 bases remaining between them. The CDR3 consists of 14 residues. Looked up from germline, CDR1 is LGHDT and CDR2 is YNNKEL (reference sequence). Written as DNA, the CDR3 is TGTGCCAGCACAGGGGCACGGGGCGGCTATGGCTACACCTTC. Its protein product is CASTGARGGYGYTF.

Only one count was recorded for this clone. The chain carries TRBV5-1 and TRBJ2-3; 11 nucleotides align to TRBD2. The CDR3 runs to 15 residues. CDR1 is SGHRS, CDR2 YFSETQ, per germline. The V segment lost 1 base and the J segment 8 bases; nucleotides outside the gene matches: 6. Here the CDR3 DNA reads TGCGCCAGCAGCTTGAGCCTAGCGGGAGGTTGTACGCAGTATTTT. Its translation: CASSLSLAGGCTQYF.

V is TRBV28 and J is TRBJ1-5; possible D gene TRBD1, 5 bases. Trimming removed 2 bases from V and 3 bases from J, with 14 bases in between. The CDR3 has 16 amino acids. Germline V gene data show CDR1 as MDHEN and CDR2 as SYDVKM. CDR3 loop: CASSLMQGNANQPQHF. The CDR3 coding sequence is TGTGCCAGCAGTTTAATGCAGGGAAATGCCAATCAGCCCCAGCATTTT.

The chain uses TRBV4-3 and TRBJ2-1, with 8 bases identical to TRBD2. V dropped 2 bases and J dropped 4; count of bases not matched to a gene: 7. Per germline, CDR1 LGHNA and CDR2 YSLEER. The CDR3 is made up of 16 amino acids. CDR3: CASSQLHGGGYNEQFF. CDR3 sequence (DNA): TGCGCCAGCAGCCAATTACACGGCGGGGGGTACAATGAGCAGTTCTTC.

This clone was observed a single time. J is TRBJ1-4 and V is TRBV11-2, with 8 positions matching TRBD1. The CDR3 consists of 14 residues. V gave up 3 bases and J gave up 8 bases; unmatched junction bases: 5. Germline CDR1 reads SGHAT; CDR2 reads FQNNGV. In DNA, the CDR3 is TGTGCCAGCAGCTTTTCAGGGGGCTTCGAAAAACTGTTTTTT. Protein product: CASSFSGGFEKLFF.

The chain combines TRBV7-3 with TRBJ2-1, with a weak D call TRBD2 (6 bases). This CDR3 region has 13 residues. Germline V gives CDR1 SGHTA, CDR2 FQGTGA. V lost 0 bases and J lost 6, with 6 bases in between. DNA of the CDR3: TGTGCCAGCAGCTTAACGCGGGGCAATGAGCAGTTCTTC. Translated, it gives CASSLTRGNEQFF.

The chain couples TRBV5-4 to TRBJ2-3; no clear D. This CDR3 is 18 amino acids long. Germline CDR1 is SGHNT and CDR2 is YYREEE (reference sequence). V was cut by 0 bases and J by 0 bases, with 17 bases left in between. DNA for the CDR3: TGTGCCAGCAGCTTGGATCGCATTTGGGCCCTTAGCACAGATACGCAGTATTTT. It codes for CASSLDRIWALSTDTQYF. The entire variable domain, with the rest obtained from reference TRBV5-4 and TRBJ2-3, is as follows: ETGVTQSPTHLIKTRGQQVTLRCSSQSGHNTVSWYQQALGQGPQFIFQYYREEENGRGNFPPRFSGLQFPNYSSELNVNALELDDSALYLCASSLDRIWALSTDTQYFGPGTRLTVL.

The J gene is TRBJ1-5, the V gene TRBV7-9, with unresolved D. CDR3 length: 13 amino acids. V shed 1 base and J shed 4 bases, with 5 bases lying between them. Germline V gene lookup returns CDR1 SEHNR and CDR2 FQNEAQ (reference sequence). The CDR3 DNA follows: TGTGCCAGCAGCTTAGTGGAGAATCAGCCCCAGCATTTT. The encoded protein is CASSLVENQPQHF. Together with reference TRBV7-9 and TRBJ1-5, the CDR3 gives the full variable domain: DTGVSQNPRHKITKRGQNVTFRCDPISEHNRLYWYRQTLGQGPEFLTYFQNEAQLEKSRLLSDRFSAERPKGSFSTLEIQRTEQGDSAMYLCASSLVENQPQHFGDGTRLSIL.

This chain uses TRBV24-1 with TRBJ1-2; D is unresolved. Trimming shortened V by 3 bases and J by 4 bases, and 8 bases separated the two germline ends. Germline CDR1 KGHDR, CDR2 SFDVKD. The CDR3 runs to 13 residues. This CDR3 reads CATSDGYSYGYTF. In DNA, the CDR3 is TGTGCCACCAGTGATGGGTACAGCTATGGCTACACCTTC.

The chain joins TRBV21-1 to TRBJ2-1; whether TRBD1, the table's D call, matches the DNA was not checked. TRBV21-1 is recorded as a pseudogene. The CDR3 has 15 residues. The CDR3 region is CASKARDRGEIAQFF. The CDR3 DNA reads as TGTGCCAGCAAGGCCCGGGACAGGGGCGAGATTGCCCAGTTCTTC.

This clone has a single count. The V gene is TRBV28, the J gene TRBJ2-1; 8 nucleotides align to TRBD2. The CDR3 totals 20 residues. V lost 1 base to trimming and J lost 2 bases; unmatched junction nucleotides: 16. Germline CDR1 is MDHEN and CDR2 is SYDVKM. As DNA, the CDR3 is TGTGCCAGCAGTTTATCCCTATCGGTGACGGCGGGAGGAACCTACAATGAGCAGTTCTTC. Residues: CASSLSLSVTAGGTYNEQFF.

The table lists this clone with a few counts. The V call is TRBV6-1, the J call TRBJ1-2; possible D gene TRBD1, 6 bases. This CDR3 spans 14 amino acids. Germline loops: CDR1 MNHNS, CDR2 SASEGT. Trimming removed 0 bases from V and 8 bases from J, with 13 bases in between. CDR3 sequence (DNA): TGTGCCAGCAGTGAAGCGCGTTCAGGGGTAGGCTACACCTTC. This gives the protein CASSEARSGVGYTF.

The chain employs TRBV5-6 and TRBJ1-2, with D possibly TRBD1 on 5 matching bases. V was pared by 0 bases and J by 4 bases, with 16 bases between. The CDR3 has 16 residues. Germline CDR1 and CDR2: SGHDT and YYEEEE. Written as DNA, the CDR3 is TGTGCCAGCAGCTTGGTGGGTGACAGTGGCCTCTATGGCTACACCTTC. The encoded protein is CASSLVGDSGLYGYTF.

The chain is built from TRBV30 and TRBJ2-3; 8 bases align to TRBD2. Germline V gene sequence: CDR1 GTSNPN, CDR2 SVGIG (reference sequence). V lost 3 bases and J lost 0; bases outside the gene matches: 11. CDR3 length: 17 residues. The CDR3 protein is CAWSLCTSGSSTDTQYF. The CDR3 region has the DNA TGTGCCTGGAGCCTATGCACTAGCGGAAGTAGCACAGATACGCAGTATTTT.